The 14 T cell receptor beta chains presented below share a single source sample, sequenced in a study of cytomegalovirus exposure and HLA in healthy donors. PCR employed 60 Vbeta and 13 Jbeta primers. Method: immunoSEQ multiplex PCR; TCRdb's copy keeps in-frame clones and lacks some. The sample shows 130,000 or so clones, around 77% of them seen only once. The sequencing sample was made of PBMCs. The receptors come from a male donor in good health and CMV-seropositive.

The CDR3, as DNA: TGTGCCACCCAGAACTCCTATAATTCACCCCTCCACTTT. Amino acid sequence: CATQNSYNSPLHF. The J gene is TRBJ1-6, the V gene TRBV2; D call uncertain. There are 13 residues in the CDR3. The V end lost 10 bases, the J end lost 0 bases, and 7 bases lay between the germline ends. CDR1 SNHLY and CDR2 FYNNEI come from the germline V gene.

V gene TRBV7-9 combines with J gene TRBJ2-1; 8 positions match TRBD2. Germline lookup yields CDR1 SEHNR and CDR2 FQNEAQ (reference sequence). The V segment lost 3 bases and the J segment 7 bases; nucleotides outside the gene matches: 5. The CDR3 covers 14 residues. The CDR3 DNA follows: TGTGCCAGCAGCTTGTCGGGAGGGCCGAATGAGCAGTTCTTC. Translating it yields CASSLSGGPNEQFF. Filled out from reference TRBV7-9 and TRBJ2-1, the complete variable domain reads DTGVSQNPRHKITKRGQNVTFRCDPISEHNRLYWYRQTLGQGPEFLTYFQNEAQLEKSRLLSDRFSAERPKGSFSTLEIQRTEQGDSAMYLCASSLSGGPNEQFFGPGTRLTVL.

The genes are TRBV6-1 and TRBJ1-1; D unresolved. Per germline, CDR1 MNHNS and CDR2 SASEGT. The CDR3 consists of 13 residues. Trimming removed 9 bases from V and 1 base from J, with 12 bases in between. The CDR3 DNA sequence: TGTGCCAGTAGATGGGCGGGGAACACTGAAGCTTTCTTT. It encodes CASRWAGNTEAFF.

The rearrangement uses TRBV27 and TRBJ1-1, with 7 nucleotides matching TRBD1. V trimming: 6 bases; J trimming: 3 bases; junction bases outside the gene matches: 7. CDR1 MNHEY and CDR2 SMNVEV come from the germline V gene (reference sequence). The CDR3 totals 14 residues. CDR3 DNA: TGTGCCAGCAGCCTCCGGGACAGTCACACTGAAGCTTTCTTT. Translated: CASSLRDSHTEAFF.

This clone was counted a few times. V usage is TRBV11-2 and J usage is TRBJ2-1; D is perhaps TRBD1 (5 bases). The CDR3 is made up of 14 amino acids. Germline values: CDR1 SGHAT, CDR2 FQNNGV. Trimming left V 3 bases short and J 5 bases short, with 11 bases between. The CDR3 here is CASSFDSSNNEQFF. As DNA, the CDR3 is TGTGCCAGCAGCTTCGACAGTTCGAACAATGAGCAGTTCTTC.

As regards this clone: An end of the junction does not agree with germline; a read error may underlie this. The sample holds other DNA sequences that translate to the same CDR3. The CDR3, as DNA: TGCGCCAGCACCCCAGGACTAGCGGGACAAGAGACTCAGTACTTC. Its translation: CASTPGLAGQETQYF. The chain carries TRBV5-1 and TRBJ2-5; TRBD2 matches 12 bases. Germline V CDR1 and CDR2: SGHRS, YFSETQ. The CDR3 contains 15 residues.

The chain recombines TRBV5-1 with TRBJ1-4; D is uncertain. V lost 0 bases and J 8 bases, leaving 8 bases between the germline ends. CDR1 SGHRS and CDR2 YFSETQ come from the germline V gene. The CDR3 length is 13 residues. CDR3 nucleotide sequence: TGCGCCAGCAGCTTGGCCGAGGGAGAAAAACTGTTTTTT. This gives the protein CASSLAEGEKLFF.

This clone was observed a few times. This chain connects TRBV9 to TRBJ2-1; 13 bases line up with TRBD2. Germline V gene sequence: CDR1 SGDLS, CDR2 YYNGEE. The CDR3 runs to 16 residues. Trimming at V came to 0 bases and at J to 5 bases, leaving 2 bases not matched to a gene. CDR3 coding DNA: TGTGCCAGCAGCGTAGGGACTAGCGGGAGCCACAATGAGCAGTTCTTC. Encoded protein: CASSVGTSGSHNEQFF.

The chain is built from TRBV11-3 and TRBJ1-5; D not certain. Trimming pared 6 bases from V and 1 base from J, leaving 10 bases between. Germline CDR1 SGHNT, CDR2 YENEEA. This CDR3 has 14 residues. As DNA, the CDR3 is TGTGCCAGCAGTCATATACTGAGCAATCAGCCCCAGCATTTT. This encodes CASSHILSNQPQHF. The full variable domain, completed using reference TRBV11-3 and TRBJ1-5, is EAGVVQSPRYKIIEKKQPVAFWCNPISGHNTLYWYLQNLGQGPELLIRYENEEAVDDSQLPKDRFSAERLKGVDSTLKIQPAELGDSAVYLCASSHILSNQPQHFGDGTRLSIL.

The rearrangement uses TRBV28 and TRBJ2-1, with 11 bases identical to TRBD2. With 3 bases clipped from V and 7 bases from J, the junction kept 8 bases outside the gene matches. Per germline, CDR1 MDHEN and CDR2 SYDVKM. The CDR3 has 16 amino acids. The CDR3 sequence: CASSFQIAGGFNEQFF. Here the CDR3 DNA reads TGTGCCAGCAGTTTTCAGATAGCGGGAGGGTTTAATGAGCAGTTCTTC. Together with reference TRBV28 and TRBJ2-1, the CDR3 gives the full variable domain: DVKVTQSSRYLVKRTGEKVFLECVQDMDHENMFWYRQDPGLGLRLIYFSYDVKMKEKGDIPEGYSVSREKKERFSLILESASTNQTSMYLCASSFQIAGGFNEQFFGPGTRLTVL.

The chain couples TRBV5-1 to TRBJ1-1; the match to TRBD1 covers 7 bases. This CDR3 region has 15 residues. Trimming removed 0 bases from V and 1 base from J; junction bases left unmatched: 3. Germline V gene data show CDR1 as SGHRS and CDR2 as YFSETQ. The CDR3 loop is CASSLAGQTNTEAFF. The CDR3 coding sequence is TGCGCCAGCAGCTTGGCGGGACAGACGAACACTGAAGCTTTCTTT.

The rearrangement links TRBV5-6 to TRBJ2-1; 12 bases line up with TRBD2. In germline, CDR1 is SGHDT, CDR2 YYEEEE. The ends lost 4 bases at V and 3 bases at J; junction bases unmatched: 5. This CDR3 is 16 amino acids long. The CDR3 DNA follows: TGTGCCAGCAGCCCTAGCGGGGGGGCCGTCTACAATGAGCAGTTCTTC. Amino acids: CASSPSGGAVYNEQFF. The full variable domain, in which reference TRBV5-6 and TRBJ2-1 provide the parts outside the CDR3, is DAGVTQSPTHLIKTRGQQVTLRCSPKSGHDTVSWYQQALGQGPQFIFQYYEEEERQRGNFPDRFSGHQFPNYSSELNVNALLLGDSALYLCASSPSGGAVYNEQFFGPGTRLTVL.

The chain joins TRBV6-1 to TRBJ2-5, with 8 nucleotides matching TRBD1. The V gene's germline CDR1 is MNHNS and CDR2 SASEGT. CDR3 length: 12 amino acids. Losses at the gene ends were 8 bases for V and 4 bases for J; bases not matched to a gene: 3. In DNA, the CDR3 is TGTGCCAGCCGGACAGGGAGAGAGACCCAGTACTTC. Its translation is CASRTGRETQYF.

V usage is TRBV9 and J usage is TRBJ1-2, with 7 bases that match TRBD1. Germline V gives CDR1 SGDLS, CDR2 YYNGEE. The CDR3 runs to 14 residues. Unmatched junction bases numbered 10, after V lost 5 bases and J lost 6 bases. CDR3 protein: CASRDTGARNGYTF. The CDR3 DNA follows: TGTGCCAGCAGGGACACAGGGGCAAGGAATGGCTACACCTTC.